Presented here are 9 T cell receptor beta chains from one specimen sequenced in a study of T cell repertoires in cytomegalovirus infection. Each CDR3 protein gets one entry after TCRdb re-called the reads with MiXCR. The table includes approximately 390,000 distinct CDR3 sequences, roughly a third detected once. These receptors' antigens are unknown. Here the sequenced sample was cultured PBMCs, taken from culture after CMV antigen stimulation. These receptor sequences come from a human donor in good health (CMV status not recorded). Some clones in this sample may be carry-over from other donors' samples.

The V gene is TRBV19, the J gene TRBJ2-7, with a possible D match to TRBD2 (5 bases). The V end lost 10 bases, the J end lost 4 bases, and 23 bases lay between the germline ends. Per the germline V gene, CDR1 is LNHDA and CDR2 is SQIVND (reference sequence). The CDR3 is made up of 15 amino acids. DNA of the CDR3: TGTGCCACCTCAATCCCCCGGGGAATGTCGTACGAGCAGTACTTC. The encoded protein is CATSIPRGMSYEQYF.

This clonotype showed up many times. The rearrangement uses TRBV7-9 and TRBJ2-4; 12 bases agree with TRBD2. Germline CDR1 and CDR2: SEHNR and FQNEAQ (reference sequence). Trimming removed 0 bases from V and 7 bases from J; junction bases left unmatched: 4. This CDR3 is 16 amino acids long. As DNA, the CDR3 is TGTGCCAGCAGCTTAGCAACTAGCGGGAGGAACAACATTCAGTACTTC. This codes for CASSLATSGRNNIQYF.

The chain couples TRBV20-1 to TRBJ2-1; no firm D call. Trimming left V 4 bases short and J 4 bases short, with 11 bases between. Germline V gene sequence: CDR1 DFQATT, CDR2 SNEGSKA (reference sequence). CDR3 length equals 13 residues. CDR3 DNA sequence: TGCAGTGCTAATGGTTTCTTTTACAATGAGCAGTTCTTC. It translates to CSANGFFYNEQFF.

The chain joins TRBV28 to TRBJ1-2, with D unclear. Germline CDR1 reads MDHEN; CDR2 reads SYDVKM. This CDR3 has 13 amino acids. Trimming removed 7 bases at V and 3 bases at J, with 12 bases between. CDR3 in amino acids: CASKLGPDYGYTF. CDR3 DNA: TGTGCCAGCAAGTTGGGTCCGGACTATGGCTACACCTTC.

The rearrangement uses TRBV19 and TRBJ2-2, with 7 bases fitting TRBD2. Germline assignment: CDR1 LNHDA and CDR2 SQIVND (reference sequence). The V segment lost 2 bases and the J segment 5 bases; nucleotides outside the gene matches: 8. The CDR3 extends over 16 amino acids. CDR3: CASSIRSGMGTGELFF. CDR3 coding DNA: TGTGCCAGTAGTATAAGGAGCGGGATGGGTACCGGGGAGCTGTTTTTT.

Only a few counts were recorded for this clonotype. The chain links TRBV4-3 to TRBJ2-2; D possibly corresponds to TRBD1 (5 bases). V was shortened by 1 base and J by 4 bases, with 28 bases between the two germline ends. The CDR3 has 21 residues. CDR1 and CDR2 from the germline V gene are LGHNA and YSLEER. CDR3 nucleotides: TGCGCCAGCAGCCAAGCGGTGGGTCGAGGCCCAGAAGGGGTGGGCACCGGGGAGCTGTTTTTT. Translating it yields CASSQAVGRGPEGVGTGELFF.

This clonotype was seen a handful of times. The CDR3 loop reads CATSRDPGRLRGEQYV. DNA for the CDR3: TGTGCCACCAGCAGAGATCCCGGTCGACTGAGAGGGGAGCAGTACGTC. The chain combines TRBV15 with TRBJ2-7; maybe TRBD2 (5 bases). Germline assignment: CDR1 LNHNV and CDR2 YYDKDF (reference sequence). The CDR3 contains 16 residues. Trimming cost V 0 bases and J 7 bases, with 19 bases left between them.

Many counts were recorded for this clonotype. The chain is built from TRBV7-2 and TRBJ2-7; 14 bases are shared with TRBD2. V shed 4 bases, J shed 5 bases, and the junction held 1 base outside the gene matches. The germline V gene has CDR1 SGHTA and CDR2 FQGNSA. This CDR3 contains 14 residues. This chain's CDR3 is CASSWGLAGDEQYF. For the CDR3, the DNA is TGTGCCAGCAGCTGGGGACTAGCGGGAGACGAGCAGTACTTC.

The chain is built from TRBV4-1 and TRBJ1-1; 7 bases align to TRBD1. J gave up 1 base and V 0 bases, and 14 bases lay outside the gene matches. Per the germline V gene, CDR1 is MGHRA and CDR2 is YSYEKL. The CDR3 has 19 amino acids. The CDR3 DNA sequence: TGCGCCAGCAGCCAAGATTTTCTCACTTCGGGACAGCCGAACACTGAAGCTTTCTTT. Its protein is CASSQDFLTSGQPNTEAFF.